This T cell receptor (beta chain) was obtained from a study of blood T cells in healthy people across ages. Study overall: Capture via template switching afforded approximately one barcoded beta molecule per two T cells.

Through a sample-barcoded 5' primer and a J-beta primer mix, a second PCR was run for about 6 to 11 cycles. One entry per CDR3 protein, called by TCRdb with MiXCR from the 5' RACE reads. The sample contains around 1,600,000 distinct CDR3 sequences, approximately 43% of which appear only once. This clonotype occurred a few times. The germline gives CDR1 SGDLS, CDR2 YYNGEE. The J segment lost 3 bases and the V segment lost 3 bases, leaving 7 bases of the junction unmatched. The CDR3 sequence is 15 residues long. The sequencing sample was made of blood. The sequence was collected from a woman younger than 30 in good health. The chain recombines TRBV9 with TRBJ1-1, with TRBD1 matching over 8 bases. The CDR3 here is CASSDFPGQDTEAFF. CDR3 bases: TGTGCCAGCAGCGACTTCCCGGGACAGGACACTGAAGCTTTCTTT.